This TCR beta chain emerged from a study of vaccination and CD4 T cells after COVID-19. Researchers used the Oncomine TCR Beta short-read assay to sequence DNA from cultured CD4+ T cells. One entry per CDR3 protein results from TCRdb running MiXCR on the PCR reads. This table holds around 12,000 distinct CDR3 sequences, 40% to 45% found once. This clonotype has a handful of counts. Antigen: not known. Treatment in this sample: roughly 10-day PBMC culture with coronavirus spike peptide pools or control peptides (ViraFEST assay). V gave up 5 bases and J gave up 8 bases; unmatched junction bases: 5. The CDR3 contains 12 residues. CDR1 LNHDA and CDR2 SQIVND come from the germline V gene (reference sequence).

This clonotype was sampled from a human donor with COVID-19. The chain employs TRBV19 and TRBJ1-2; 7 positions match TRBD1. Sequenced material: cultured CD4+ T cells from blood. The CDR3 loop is CASSVDRLGYTF. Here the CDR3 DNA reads TGTGCCAGTAGTGTGGACAGGTTGGGCTACACCTTC.